Shown below are 25 T cell receptor beta chains from a single sample sequenced in a study of shared clonotypes between healthy human individuals. The protocol was immunoSEQ multiplex PCR, while the TCRdb copy is restricted to in-frame clones and leaves out a portion. The sample includes over a million clones, around 97% of them seen just once. Sequenced material: naive CD4+ T cells sorted from blood. Subset of the sample: CD45RA+ positively selected. These TCRs come from a man aged 25-40 years in good health.

The rearrangement uses TRBV4-1 and TRBJ2-2; D gene unclear. CDR1 MGHRA and CDR2 YSYEKL come from the germline V gene. V was clipped by 0 bases and J by 4 bases, with 3 bases between them. CDR3 length: 13 amino acids. CDR3 bases: TGCGCCAGCAGCCAAGATGCCACCGGGGAGCTGTTTTTT. It translates to CASSQDATGELFF.

In its sample, this clone was seen once. The V gene is TRBV7-9, the J gene TRBJ2-7; perhaps TRBD1 as D (5 bases). Trimming removed 5 bases at V and 0 bases at J, with 14 bases between. Germline CDR1 SEHNR, CDR2 FQNEAQ (reference sequence). CDR3 length equals 15 residues. The CDR3 region has the DNA TGTGCCAGCAGCAAGGACATATTAAGCTCCTACGAGCAGTACTTC. It translates to CASSKDILSSYEQYF.

The rearrangement links TRBV11-2 to TRBJ1-5; the match to TRBD1 covers 7 bases. V dropped 2 bases and J dropped 6; count of bases not matched to a gene: 13. The length of the CDR3 is 17 residues. The germline V gene encodes CDR1 SGHAT and CDR2 FQNNGV. As DNA, the CDR3 is TGTGCCAGCAGCTTAACCCAGACAGGGACGAATGGTCAGCCCCAGCATTTT. Its protein product is CASSLTQTGTNGQPQHF.

This clone has just one count. This chain links TRBV6-1 with TRBJ2-3; 9 bases fit TRBD1. V shed 0 bases and J 2 bases; nucleotides not matched to a gene: 6. The CDR3 covers 17 residues. Germline values: CDR1 MNHNS, CDR2 SASEGT. The CDR3 DNA is TGTGCCAGCAGTGAAGCGGGGACAGGGAAATTCACAGATACGCAGTATTTT. This encodes CASSEAGTGKFTDTQYF.

The rearrangement links TRBV7-6 to TRBJ2-2; D remains ambiguous. Germline V gene lookup returns CDR1 SGHVS and CDR2 FNYEAQ. The germline V and J ends were trimmed by 10 bases and 2 bases, with 11 bases remaining between them. The CDR3 spans 13 residues. This CDR3 reads CATLMDNTGELFF. The CDR3 coding sequence is TGTGCCACTCTGATGGATAACACCGGGGAGCTGTTTTTT.

The V call is TRBV5-1, the J call TRBJ2-3; D not certain. V was trimmed by 0 bases and J by 4 bases, leaving 12 bases between them. This CDR3 region has 15 residues. Germline V gene lookup returns CDR1 SGHRS and CDR2 YFSETQ. CDR3 residues: CASSLDPGRPDTQYF. CDR3 DNA sequence: TGCGCCAGCAGCTTGGATCCCGGACGACCAGATACGCAGTATTTT.

A single count supports this clone. The CDR3: CASSQATYEQYF. CDR3 DNA sequence: TGTGCCAGCAGTCAGGCGACCTACGAGCAGTACTTC. The V and J genes are TRBV28 and TRBJ2-7; D is unclear. Germline assignment: CDR1 MDHEN and CDR2 SYDVKM. V gave up 5 bases and J gave up 2 bases, with 7 bases separating them. This CDR3 has 12 amino acids.

The J gene is TRBJ1-5, the V gene TRBV28; perhaps TRBD1 as D (6 bases). Germline-derived CDR1 and CDR2 are MDHEN and SYDVKM. This CDR3 comprises 12 residues. The germline V and J ends were trimmed by 6 bases and 6 bases, with 9 bases remaining between them. The CDR3 sequence: CASRTGPQPQHF. The CDR3 nucleotides read TGTGCCAGCAGAACAGGGCCTCAGCCCCAGCATTTT.

The V call is TRBV29-1, the J call TRBJ2-7, with D hard to call. With 6 bases removed from V and 2 bases from J, the gap between germline ends came to 11 bases. Per germline, CDR1 SQVTM and CDR2 ANQGSEA. The CDR3 runs to 12 residues. The CDR3 DNA is TGCAGCGTCAAGAGTTCCCCCTACGAGCAGTACTTC. As protein: CSVKSSPYEQYF.

Of note for this clone: The sample carries other DNA sequences with the same CDR3. The chain links TRBV27 to TRBJ2-7, with 12 bases identical to TRBD2. The ends lost 3 bases at V and 3 bases at J; junction bases unmatched: 0. The CDR3 spans 14 residues. Germline CDR1 MNHEY, CDR2 SMNVEV (reference sequence). The CDR3 bases are TGTGCCAGCAGTTTGACTAGCGGGAGCTACGAGCAGTACTTC. This gives the protein CASSLTSGSYEQYF.

V gene TRBV5-1 combines with J gene TRBJ2-1; 7 nucleotides match TRBD2. CDR3 length: 15 amino acids. Trimming removed 0 bases from V and 9 bases from J; junction bases left unmatched: 9. Germline V CDR1 and CDR2: SGHRS, YFSETQ. In DNA, the CDR3 is TGCGCCAGCAGCTTGGGTGGCGGGAGAGGGACTGAGCAGTTCTTC. This translates into CASSLGGGRGTEQFF.

CDR3 sequence reads: CASSPRGPRDTEAFF. CDR3 in DNA: TGTGCCAGCAGCCCGAGGGGGCCGAGGGACACTGAAGCTTTCTTT. The chain recombines TRBV7-9 with TRBJ1-1; 7 nucleotides agree with TRBD1. The germline gives CDR1 SEHNR, CDR2 FQNEAQ (reference sequence). The CDR3 has 15 amino acids. Losses at the gene ends were 5 bases for V and 3 bases for J; bases not matched to a gene: 9. The full variable domain, its missing parts supplied by reference TRBV7-9 and TRBJ1-1, is DTGVSQNPRHKITKRGQNVTFRCDPISEHNRLYWYRQTLGQGPEFLTYFQNEAQLEKSRLLSDRFSAERPKGSFSTLEIQRTEQGDSAMYLCASSPRGPRDTEAFFGQGTRLTVV.

The chain has TRBV5-1 and TRBJ2-1; 9 nucleotides align to TRBD2. The CDR3 sequence is 18 residues long. V shed 3 bases and J 5 bases; nucleotides not matched to a gene: 15. The germline gives CDR1 SGHRS, CDR2 YFSETQ. The CDR3 loop reads CASSSKNMGLAFNNEQFF. The CDR3 DNA reads TGCGCCAGCAGCTCGAAGAATATGGGACTAGCCTTCAACAATGAGCAGTTCTTC. Looking up the rest from reference TRBV5-1 and TRBJ2-1 gives the full variable domain: KAGVTQTPRYLIKTRGQQVTLSCSPISGHRSVSWYQQTPGQGLQFLFEYFSETQRNKGNFPGRFSGRQFSNSRSEMNVSTLELGDSALYLCASSSKNMGLAFNNEQFFGPGTRLTVL.

V gene TRBV5-4 combines with J gene TRBJ1-2, with 7 bases matching TRBD1. The trim removed 0 bases at V and 2 bases at J, leaving 7 bases unmatched. This CDR3 is 16 amino acids long. The germline V gene has CDR1 SGHNT and CDR2 YYREEE (reference sequence). CDR3 nucleotides: TGTGCCAGCAGCTTGGCCGGACAGGATAAAAACTATGGCTACACCTTC. It codes for CASSLAGQDKNYGYTF.

The rearrangement uses TRBV27 and TRBJ2-7, with D maybe TRBD2 (6 bases). CDR3 length: 15 residues. Germline-derived CDR1 and CDR2 are MNHEY and SMNVEV (reference sequence). The V gene lost 3 bases and the J gene lost 2 bases, with 14 bases spanning the gap. The chain's CDR3 is CASSFARGAAYEQYF. CDR3 bases: TGTGCCAGCAGTTTCGCGCGCGGGGCGGCCTACGAGCAGTACTTC.

This sequence joins TRBV13 and TRBJ2-3; perhaps TRBD2 as D (6 bases). This CDR3 region has 16 residues. Trimming cost V 5 bases and J 0 bases, with 15 bases left between them. The germline CDR1 and CDR2 sequences are PRHDT and FYEKMQ (reference sequence). CDR3 residues: CASSAMLGTSTDTQYF. The CDR3 nucleotides are TGTGCCAGCAGCGCGATGCTAGGGACTAGCACAGATACGCAGTATTTT.

A word on this clone: This sample includes further DNA sequences coding for the same CDR3. This sequence joins TRBV5-1 and TRBJ2-3, with TRBD1 identical over 7 bases. The germline CDR1 and CDR2 sequences are SGHRS and YFSETQ. The CDR3 is 15 residues long. V gave up 0 bases and J gave up 3 bases; unmatched junction bases: 4. The CDR3 region is CASSLGQGVTDTQYF. The CDR3 region has the DNA TGCGCCAGCAGCTTGGGACAGGGTGTGACAGATACGCAGTATTTT.

CDR3 protein: CASSRGGNTEAFF. The CDR3 nucleotides read TGCGCCAGCAGTCGGGGCGGGAACACTGAAGCTTTCTTT. The chain uses TRBV5-1 and TRBJ1-1, with a tentative D call TRBD1 (5 bases). Germline V gives CDR1 SGHRS, CDR2 YFSETQ. The CDR3 contains 13 residues. V was pared by 5 bases and J by 1 base, with 9 bases between.

The rearrangement uses TRBV18 and TRBJ1-1; no clear D gene. The CDR3 spans 14 residues. Per the germline V gene, CDR1 is KGHSH and CDR2 is LQKENI. Trimming left V 6 bases short and J 1 base short, with 12 bases between. DNA of the CDR3: TGTGCCAGCTCCCCCGACAAGGGGAACACTGAAGCTTTCTTT. This translates into CASSPDKGNTEAFF.

The chain recombines TRBV5-1 with TRBJ2-3, with a possible D match to TRBD2 (7 bases). CDR3 length equals 15 residues. Germline CDR1 and CDR2: SGHRS and YFSETQ. Deletions cut 3 bases from V and 5 bases from J, with 16 bases between. The CDR3 nucleotides are TGCGCCAGCAGCTGGGGGGGCGGAACACAAGATACGCAGTATTTT. Its translation: CASSWGGGTQDTQYF.

The V gene is TRBV28, the J gene TRBJ2-1; 11 nucleotides agree with TRBD2. The length of the CDR3 is 16 residues. V lost 4 bases to trimming and J lost 4 bases; unmatched junction nucleotides: 6. The germline V gene has CDR1 MDHEN and CDR2 SYDVKM. The CDR3 DNA reads as TGTGCCAGCAGTTCGATCGGGACTAGCGGTTACAATGAGCAGTTCTTC. Translating it yields CASSSIGTSGYNEQFF.

As for this clone: This CDR3 is also generated by other DNA sequences in the sample. This rearrangement joins TRBV9 to TRBJ2-1; TRBD2 matches 11 bases. Germline V gene lookup returns CDR1 SGDLS and CDR2 YYNGEE. This CDR3 spans 16 amino acids. The V gene end was trimmed by 3 bases and the J gene end by 7 bases; junction bases not matched to a gene: 9. CDR3 amino acids: CASSALAGGPGNEQFF. The CDR3 DNA reads TGTGCCAGCAGCGCCTTAGCGGGAGGGCCAGGAAATGAGCAGTTCTTC.

This chain connects TRBV6-6 to TRBJ1-1, with D tentatively TRBD1 (5 bases). CDR3 length equals 15 residues. The germline V gene encodes CDR1 MNHNY and CDR2 SVGAGI (reference sequence). With 8 bases removed from V and 10 bases from J, the gap between germline ends came to 26 bases. CDR3 DNA: TGTGCCAGCCATTGGGGGAGGGAAGAGTGGGATGTAGCTTTCTTT. It specifies CASHWGREEWDVAFF.

The chain links TRBV18 to TRBJ2-5, with TRBD1 as a possible D gene (6 bases). The CDR3 is made up of 13 amino acids. Trimming cost V 3 bases and J 4 bases, with 9 bases left between them. Germline-derived CDR1 and CDR2 are KGHSH and LQKENI. The CDR3 nucleotides read TGTGCCAGCTCACCCATGGACAGAGAGACCCAGTACTTC. This sequence encodes CASSPMDRETQYF.

The genes are TRBV28 and TRBJ1-4; D gene uncertain. CDR1 and CDR2 (germline): MDHEN, SYDVKM. V was shortened by 6 bases and J by 0 bases, with 20 bases between the two germline ends. The CDR3 has 18 amino acids. The CDR3 reads CASSPTQGGVTTNEKLFF. In nucleotides, the CDR3 is TGTGCCAGCAGCCCCACTCAAGGAGGCGTGACAACTAATGAAAAACTGTTTTTT. Using reference TRBV28 and TRBJ1-4 for the parts outside the CDR3, the full variable domain is DVKVTQSSRYLVKRTGEKVFLECVQDMDHENMFWYRQDPGLGLRLIYFSYDVKMKEKGDIPEGYSVSREKKERFSLILESASTNQTSMYLCASSPTQGGVTTNEKLFFGSGTQLSVL.